The clone carrying this TCR beta chain was counted a single time. Its antigen is currently unknown. The entry originates in a study of cytomegalovirus exposure and HLA in healthy donors. Regarding the study as a whole: Differences between HLA loci emerged in a later analysis of TCR association rates, with DRB1 most and HLA-C fewest. Most TCR sequences proved rare, with some public TCRs found in many donors.

The PCR employed 60 Vbeta primers together with 13 Jbeta primers. This table comes from immunoSEQ multiplex PCR, and its TCRdb copy is limited to in-frame clones, with some not included. The sample carries about 160,000 clones, approximately 80% recorded once. Unmatched junction bases numbered 6, after V lost 4 bases and J lost 0 bases. Per germline, CDR1 SGHRS and CDR2 YFSETQ. The CDR3 runs to 17 residues. The chain has TRBV5-1 and TRBJ2-6, with TRBD1 matching over 8 bases. The TCR was taken from a woman aged 45-65 years in good health and CMV-seronegative. What was sequenced was PBMCs. The DNA of the CDR3 is TGCGCCAGCAGCCTCGGGACAGGAAGCTCTGGGGCCAACGTCCTGACTTTC. Translating gives CASSLGTGSSGANVLTF.